This TCR beta chain was obtained from a study of T cell changes during pregnancy in multiple sclerosis. CDR3 length equals 14 residues. The V gene's germline CDR1 is SGHAT and CDR2 FQDESV (reference sequence). The V gene lost 2 bases and the J gene lost 4 bases, with 11 bases spanning the gap. The assay was immunoSEQ multiplex PCR, and TCRdb's table has in-frame clones only and misses some. The sample shows some 58,000 clones, roughly 96% of them seen only once. This clone was seen only once. This clonotype was sampled from a female donor with multiple sclerosis, enrolled in a pregnancy study. The specimen was CD8+ T cells from peripheral blood mononuclear cells, collected after pregnancy. The chain joins TRBV11-1 to TRBJ2-5; tentatively, D is TRBD2 (6 bases). The CDR3 nucleotides are TGTGCCAGCAGCTTACCGGGCGGGATAGAGACCCAGTACTTC. Translated: CASSLPGGIETQYF.